This passage covers 12 T cell receptor beta chains from one sample sequenced in a study of blood T cell repertoires in COVID-19. The repertoire was sequenced with immunoSEQ multiplex PCR; TCRdb's copy has only in-frame clones and lacks some. The sample contains about 24,000 clones, about 84% of which appear only once. Input material: peripheral blood. The receptor set was obtained from a human donor with active COVID-19. The donor label of this sample is uncertain.

The V and J genes are TRBV3-1 (or the pseudogene TRBV3-2) and TRBJ2-5; 8 bases map to TRBD2. CDR1 LGHDT and CDR2 YNNKEL come from the germline V gene (reference sequence). This CDR3 is built from 21 residues. After removal of 0 bases from V and 4 bases from J, the junction contained 22 bases not matched to a gene. The CDR3 DNA is TGTGCCAGCAGCCAAGATGGGGTGATTGGGCGGGAGGTCCGGGGGCGAGAGACCCAGTACTTC. Translation: CASSQDGVIGREVRGRETQYF.

This clone has just one count. Here the CDR3 reads CASSLVSGYEQYF. The DNA of the CDR3 is TGTGCCAGCAGCTTAGTCTCCGGCTACGAGCAGTACTTC. The V and J genes are TRBV11-3 and TRBJ2-7; D is unclear. CDR1 SGHNT and CDR2 YENEEA come from the germline V gene. With 1 base removed from V and 3 bases from J, the gap between germline ends came to 7 bases. The CDR3 totals 13 residues.

The chain couples TRBV10-3 to TRBJ2-5; 10 bases are shared with TRBD2. The CDR3 has 15 amino acids. The germline gives CDR1 ENHRY, CDR2 SYGVKD. V trimming: 4 bases; J trimming: 4 bases; junction bases outside the gene matches: 6. CDR3: CAISGTGTSAETQYF. DNA for the CDR3: TGTGCCATCAGTGGCACCGGGACTAGCGCAGAGACCCAGTACTTC.

V is TRBV11-1 and J is TRBJ1-1, with TRBD1 identical over 9 bases. CDR3 length equals 16 residues. The V and J ends lost 1 base and 5 bases, in that order; junction bases with no gene match: 8. Germline loops: CDR1 SGHAT, CDR2 FQDESV (reference sequence). The CDR3, as DNA: TGTGCCAGCAGCTTAGGCTTTGACAGGGGGAGGACTGAAGCTTTCTTT. Encoded protein: CASSLGFDRGRTEAFF.

The chain recombines TRBV27 with TRBJ1-2, with TRBD1 matching 7 bases. CDR3 length: 14 residues. With 4 bases clipped from V and 2 bases from J, the junction kept 4 bases outside the gene matches. The germline gives CDR1 MNHEY, CDR2 SMNVEV (reference sequence). The CDR3 DNA reads TGTGCCAGCAGTTCAGGGGGACAGAACTATGGCTACACCTTC. Its protein product is CASSSGGQNYGYTF.

This clone was picked up one time. V gene TRBV11-1 combines with J gene TRBJ2-3; a possible D gene is TRBD2 (6 bases). From germline, CDR1 is SGHAT and CDR2 FQDESV (reference sequence). This CDR3 contains 15 residues. Trimming took 5 bases from V and 2 from J, leaving 14 bases between them. The DNA of the CDR3 is TGTGCCAGCAGCCCTTCACCGGGAGCCACAGATACGCAGTATTTT. As protein: CASSPSPGATDTQYF.

This clone is medium-sized. The chain recombines TRBV6-2 or TRBV6-3 with TRBJ2-7; unclear D gene. The CDR3 covers 14 residues. V lost 2 bases to trimming and J lost 6 bases, with 14 bases between them. Germline CDR1 and CDR2: MNHEY and SVGEGT. CDR3 DNA: TGTGCCAGCAGTTACGGGCCCTTAAACACCGAGCAGTACTTC. As protein: CASSYGPLNTEQYF.

This chain joins TRBV4-2 and TRBJ2-3; D possibly corresponds to TRBD1 (6 bases). CDR1 and CDR2 (germline): LGHNA, YNFKEQ. V lost 0 bases, J lost 3 bases, and 16 bases lay in between. This CDR3 has 17 residues. The CDR3 sequence: CASSQELGQGLTDTQYF. The CDR3, as DNA: TGTGCCAGCAGCCAAGAGCTGGGCCAGGGGCTAACAGATACGCAGTATTTT.

The gene calls are TRBV6-5 and TRBJ1-1; TRBD1 is a possible D gene (6 bases). The CDR3 has 14 amino acids. Germline values: CDR1 MNHEY, CDR2 SVGAGI. V was clipped by 6 bases and J by 2 bases, with 13 bases between them. The CDR3 DNA reads as TGTGCCAGCAGAAGGGGGGGTTCAAACACTGAAGCTTTCTTT. Encoded protein: CASRRGGSNTEAFF.

The chain links TRBV2 to TRBJ2-3; 8 nucleotides line up with TRBD2. Germline V gene lookup returns CDR1 SNHLY and CDR2 FYNNEI. After removal of 5 bases from V and 0 bases from J, the junction contained 7 bases not matched to a gene. This CDR3 region has 16 residues. The CDR3 bases are TGTGCCAGCAGTCGAGATAGCGGGACTAGCACAGATACGCAGTATTTT. Translating it yields CASSRDSGTSTDTQYF.

The V and J genes are TRBV19 and TRBJ2-5; 8 positions match TRBD2. CDR3 length equals 15 residues. Trimming took 6 bases from V and 2 from J; bases not matched to a gene: 8. Looked up from germline, CDR1 is LNHDA and CDR2 is SQIVND (reference sequence). CDR3 sequence: CASRGGGRTQETQYF. The CDR3 DNA sequence: TGTGCCAGTAGGGGCGGGGGGCGAACACAAGAGACCCAGTACTTC.

The gene calls are TRBV7-9 and TRBJ2-3; 7 bases fit TRBD2. The junction had 6 bases not matched to a gene; V was cut back by 6 bases and J by 9 bases. The CDR3 extends over 12 amino acids. Germline assignment: CDR1 SEHNR and CDR2 FQNEAQ (reference sequence). The CDR3 DNA follows: TGTGCCAGCAGTTACACTAGCGCGACGCAGTATTTT. This codes for CASSYTSATQYF.